This T cell receptor beta chain is drawn from a study of chemoradiotherapy in HPV16-positive cancers. A note on this clone: The target antigen is unknown.

Over chemoradiotherapy, repertoires were sampled more than once. Broader study findings: Better recurrence-free survival went with HPV-responsive T-cell expansion in HPV16-positive patients. During treatment, candidate HPV-specific clones and E7-related motifs expanded in tumor. Only a couple of HPV16-positive patients supplied the functional HPV-specificity definition.

The repertoire was sequenced with immunoSEQ multiplex PCR; TCRdb's copy has only in-frame clones and lacks some. The repertoire includes approximately 8,100 clones, around 88% of them detected once, and about 14% sits in the top ten. The V gene's germline CDR1 is SGHTA and CDR2 FQGNSA. The CDR3 consists of 15 residues. Germline trimming cut 2 bases from V and 6 bases from J; bases unmatched to any gene: 5. This sequence originates from a human donor with HPV-associated anogenital cancer. V and J are TRBV7-2 and TRBJ2-1; 9 bases are shared with TRBD2. Source: blood, taken from a patient who underwent chemoradiotherapy. CDR3 region: CASSLQRGVVNEQFF. As DNA, the CDR3 is TGTGCCAGCAGCTTACAGCGGGGGGTAGTCAATGAGCAGTTCTTC. Drawing the rest from reference TRBV7-2 and TRBJ2-1, the complete variable domain is GAGVSQSPSNKVTEKGKDVELRCDPISGHTALYWYRQSLGQGLEFLIYFQGNSAPDKSGLPSDRFSAERTGGSVSTLTIQRTQQEDSAVYLCASSLQRGVVNEQFFGPGTRLTVL.